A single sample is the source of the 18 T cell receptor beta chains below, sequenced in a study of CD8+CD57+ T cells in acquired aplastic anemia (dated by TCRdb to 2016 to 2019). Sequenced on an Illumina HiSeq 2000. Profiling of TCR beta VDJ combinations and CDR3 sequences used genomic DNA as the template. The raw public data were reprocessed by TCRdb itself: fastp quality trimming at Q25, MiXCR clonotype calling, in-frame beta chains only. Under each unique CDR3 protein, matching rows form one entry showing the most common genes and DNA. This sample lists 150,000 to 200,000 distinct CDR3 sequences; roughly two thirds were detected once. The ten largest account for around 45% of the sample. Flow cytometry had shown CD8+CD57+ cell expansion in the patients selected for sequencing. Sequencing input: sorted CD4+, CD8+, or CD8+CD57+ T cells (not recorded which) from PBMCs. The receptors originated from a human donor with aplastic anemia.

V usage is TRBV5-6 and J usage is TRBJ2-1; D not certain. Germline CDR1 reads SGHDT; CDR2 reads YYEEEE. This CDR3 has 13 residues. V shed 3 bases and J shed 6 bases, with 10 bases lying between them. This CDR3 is CASSSTNSNEQFF. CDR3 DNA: TGTGCCAGCAGCTCGACCAATTCCAATGAGCAGTTCTTC. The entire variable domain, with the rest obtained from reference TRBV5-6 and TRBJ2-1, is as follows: DAGVTQSPTHLIKTRGQQVTLRCSPKSGHDTVSWYQQALGQGPQFIFQYYEEEERQRGNFPDRFSGHQFPNYSSELNVNALLLGDSALYLCASSSTNSNEQFFGPGTRLTVL.

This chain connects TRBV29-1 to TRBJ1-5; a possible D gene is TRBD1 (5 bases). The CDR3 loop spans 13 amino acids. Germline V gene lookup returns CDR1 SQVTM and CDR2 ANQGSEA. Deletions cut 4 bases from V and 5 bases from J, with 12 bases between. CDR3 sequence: CSVVVGGDQPQHF. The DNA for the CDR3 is TGCAGCGTTGTCGTGGGGGGGGATCAGCCCCAGCATTTT.

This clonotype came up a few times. The CDR3 loop reads CASSFWTSYEQYF. The DNA for the CDR3 is TGTGCCAGCAGCTTTTGGACCAGCTACGAGCAGTACTTC. V usage is TRBV7-2 and J usage is TRBJ2-7; D unresolved. Germline V gene data show CDR1 as SGHTA and CDR2 as FQGNSA. The CDR3 sequence is 13 residues long. Trimming cost V 3 bases and J 3 bases, with 9 bases left between them. The full variable domain, with the rest looked up from reference TRBV7-2 and TRBJ2-7, is GAGVSQSPSNKVTEKGKDVELRCDPISGHTALYWYRQSLGQGLEFLIYFQGNSAPDKSGLPSDRFSAERTGGSVSTLTIQRTQQEDSAVYLCASSFWTSYEQYFGPGTRLTVT.

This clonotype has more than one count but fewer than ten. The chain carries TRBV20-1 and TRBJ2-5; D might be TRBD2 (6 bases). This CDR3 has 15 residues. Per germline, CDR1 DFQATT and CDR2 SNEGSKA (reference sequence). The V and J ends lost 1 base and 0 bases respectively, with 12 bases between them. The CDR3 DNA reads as TGCAGTGCTAGAGGGGACTCTCCGTACCAAGAGACCCAGTACTTC. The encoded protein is CSARGDSPYQETQYF.

In DNA form, the CDR3 reads TGTGCCAGCAGTGAGGTTCCCCAAGAGACCCAGTACTTC. Encoded protein: CASSEVPQETQYF. This chain joins TRBV2 and TRBJ2-5; D is uncertain. Germline V gene sequence: CDR1 SNHLY, CDR2 FYNNEI. Trimming took 3 bases from V and 1 from J, leaving 6 bases between them. The CDR3 is 13 residues long.

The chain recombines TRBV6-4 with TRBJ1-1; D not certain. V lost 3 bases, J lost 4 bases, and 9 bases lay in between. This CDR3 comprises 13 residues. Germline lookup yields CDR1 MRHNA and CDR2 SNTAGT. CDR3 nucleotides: TGTGCCAGCAGTGAATCAGCAGGCACTGAAGCTTTCTTT. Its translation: CASSESAGTEAFF.

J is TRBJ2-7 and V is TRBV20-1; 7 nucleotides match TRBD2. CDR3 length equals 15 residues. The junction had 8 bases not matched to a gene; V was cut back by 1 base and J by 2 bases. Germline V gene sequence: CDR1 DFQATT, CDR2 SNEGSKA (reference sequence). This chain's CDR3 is CSARVWGRATYEQYF. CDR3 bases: TGCAGTGCTAGAGTCTGGGGGAGGGCAACCTACGAGCAGTACTTC.

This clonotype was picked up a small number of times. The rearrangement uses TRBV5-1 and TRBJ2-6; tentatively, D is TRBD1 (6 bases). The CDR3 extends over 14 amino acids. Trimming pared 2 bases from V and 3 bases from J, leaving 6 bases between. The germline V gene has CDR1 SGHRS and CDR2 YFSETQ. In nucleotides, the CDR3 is TGCGCCAGCAGCTTAGGGGGTGGGGCCAACGTCCTGACTTTC. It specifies CASSLGGGANVLTF.

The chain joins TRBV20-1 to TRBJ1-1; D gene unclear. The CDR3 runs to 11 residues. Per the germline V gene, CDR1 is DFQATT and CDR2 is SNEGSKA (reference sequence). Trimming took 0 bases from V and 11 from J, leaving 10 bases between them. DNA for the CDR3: TGCAGTGCTAGAGATCGGCAGAGGGCTTTCTTT. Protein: CSARDRQRAFF.

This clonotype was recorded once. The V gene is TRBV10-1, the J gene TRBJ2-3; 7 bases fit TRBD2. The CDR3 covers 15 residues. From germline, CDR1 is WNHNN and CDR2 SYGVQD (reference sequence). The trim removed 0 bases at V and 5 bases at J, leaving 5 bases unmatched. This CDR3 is CASSESGGGGDTQYF. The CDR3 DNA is TGCGCCAGCAGTGAGTCAGGCGGGGGTGGAGATACGCAGTATTTT.

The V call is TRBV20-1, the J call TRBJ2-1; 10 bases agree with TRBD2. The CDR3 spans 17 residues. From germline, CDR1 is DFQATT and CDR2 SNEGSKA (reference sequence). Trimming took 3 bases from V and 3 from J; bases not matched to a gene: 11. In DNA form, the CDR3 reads TGCAGTGCTAGGACAATTACTAGCGGGGCTTTCTACAATGAGCAGTTCTTC. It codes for CSARTITSGAFYNEQFF.

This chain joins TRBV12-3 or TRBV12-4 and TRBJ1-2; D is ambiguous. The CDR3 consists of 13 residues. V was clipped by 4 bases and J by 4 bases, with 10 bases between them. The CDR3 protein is CASSSSGSYGYTF. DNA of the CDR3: TGTGCCAGCAGTTCATCAGGATCCTATGGCTACACCTTC.

The CDR3 region has the DNA TGTGCCAGCGGAAGGGTTTTTGAGACCCAGTACTTC. As protein: CASGRVFETQYF. The chain is built from TRBV2 and TRBJ2-5; D call uncertain. From germline, CDR1 is SNHLY and CDR2 FYNNEI. The CDR3 runs to 12 residues. Trimming removed 8 bases at V and 5 bases at J, with 12 bases between.

The CDR3 DNA reads TGCAGCGTTGAAAGGGGGAACTATGGCTACACCTTC. This gives the protein CSVERGNYGYTF. The chain couples TRBV29-1 to TRBJ1-2; maybe TRBD1 (6 bases). In germline, CDR1 is SQVTM, CDR2 ANQGSEA. This CDR3 spans 12 amino acids. V was cut by 2 bases and J by 2 bases, with 6 bases left in between.

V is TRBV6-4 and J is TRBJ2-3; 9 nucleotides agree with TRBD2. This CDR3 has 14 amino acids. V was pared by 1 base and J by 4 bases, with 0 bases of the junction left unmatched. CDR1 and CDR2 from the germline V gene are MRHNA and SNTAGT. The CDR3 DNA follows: TGTGCCAGCAGTGACTTAGCGGGGGCAGATACGCAGTATTTT. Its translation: CASSDLAGADTQYF.

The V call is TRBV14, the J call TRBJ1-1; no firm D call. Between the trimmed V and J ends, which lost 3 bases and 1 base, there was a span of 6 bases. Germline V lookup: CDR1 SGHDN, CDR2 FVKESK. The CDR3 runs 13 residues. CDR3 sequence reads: CASSQGWNTEAFF. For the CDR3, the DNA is TGTGCCAGCAGCCAGGGCTGGAACACTGAAGCTTTCTTT.

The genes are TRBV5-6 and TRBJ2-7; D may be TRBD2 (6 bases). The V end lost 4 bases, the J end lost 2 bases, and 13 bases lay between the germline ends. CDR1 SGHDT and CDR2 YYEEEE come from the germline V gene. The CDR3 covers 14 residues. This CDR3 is CASSPGLYTYEQYF. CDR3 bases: TGTGCCAGCAGCCCGGGACTGTATACCTACGAGCAGTACTTC.

CDR3 sequence (DNA): TGCAGCGTTGAAGATCCGCCCGGGACGGACACAGATACGCAGTATTTT. This encodes CSVEDPPGTDTDTQYF. The chain carries TRBV29-1 and TRBJ2-3; either TRBD1 or TRBD2 may supply D (5 bases each). The germline gives CDR1 SQVTM, CDR2 ANQGSEA. The CDR3 runs to 16 residues. V was shortened by 0 bases and J by 2 bases, with 15 bases between the two germline ends.